This entry lists 27 T cell receptor beta chains sequenced from one sample in a study of T cells in women clearing cervical HPV infection (dated by TCRdb to between 2017 and 2018). Receptor amplification or capture employed the immunoSEQ multiplex PCR assay. TCRdb took this table from immuneACCESS and kept in-frame rearrangements with V and J called. Such tables lack part of the clones; where checked against another copy, unresolved V genes explain under half of the gap, and the rest is unexplained. The sample table holds some 50,000 clones. The leading ten clones occupy approximately 0.98% of the sample. The source material was blood buffy coat. These receptors were obtained from a woman aged 18 to 75 with a cervical HPV16 infection that either progressed to CIN3+ or cleared (not recorded which).

As concerns this clone: From the germline J gene comes the end of the CDR3, since the read stops 3 residues before it. This chain joins TRBV14 and TRBJ1-2; 7 bases align to TRBD1. The CDR3 length is 14 residues. CDR1 and CDR2 from the germline V gene are SGHDN and FVKESK. The CDR3 bases that were read are TGTGCCAGCAGCCAGCAGACAGGGCCATTTGAC. It codes for CASSQQTGPFD. The CDR3 as a whole reads CASSQQTGPFDYTF.

Points on this clone: The CDR3 is cut off 3 residues early in the read; its end comes from the germline J gene. The chain carries TRBV5-1 and TRBJ2-1; TRBD2 matches at 8 bases. CDR1 and CDR2 from the germline V gene are SGHRS and YFSETQ. This CDR3 has 17 residues. The trim removed 0 bases at V and 9 bases at J, leaving 14 bases unmatched. CDR3: CASSLEGGGTPRSEQFF. Partial CDR3 DNA: TGCGCCAGCAGCTTGGAAGGCGGGGGGACCCCTAGGAGTGAG.

Comment on this clone: The sequenced fragment ends 3 residues before the CDR3 boundary, so the rest is inferred from the germline J gene. The chain has TRBV7-6 and TRBJ1-1; TRBD1 matches at 8 bases. This CDR3 is 14 amino acids long. Germline lookup yields CDR1 SGHVS and CDR2 FNYEAQ. V was clipped by 1 base and J by 4 bases; unmatched bases: 2. The sequenced part of the CDR3 DNA is TGTGCCAGCAGCTTAGGGACAGGGACCACTGAA. Amino acids: CASSLGTGTTE. The whole CDR3 region reads CASSLGTGTTEAFF. Using reference TRBV7-6 and TRBJ1-1 for the parts outside the CDR3, the full variable domain is GAGVSQSPRYKVTKRGQDVALRCDPISGHVSLYWYRQALGQGPEFLTYFNYEAQQDKSGLPNDRFSAERPEGSISTLTIQRTEQRDSAMYRCASSLGTGTTEAFFGQGTRLTVV.

A word on this clone: The read finishes 3 residues shy of the CDR3 end, and the germline J gene is used to complete it. The chain couples TRBV18 to TRBJ1-2; 11 bases align to TRBD1. Trimming removed 3 bases from V and 6 bases from J; junction bases left unmatched: 0. Germline V gene sequence: CDR1 KGHSH, CDR2 LQKENI. The CDR3 runs 13 residues. The part of the CDR3 DNA that was read is TGTGCCAGCTCACCGGGACAGGGGGATGGC. It encodes CASSPGQGDG. The full CDR3 sequence reads CASSPGQGDGYTF.

About this clone itself: The sequenced fragment ends 3 residues before the CDR3 boundary, so the rest is inferred from the germline J gene. The rearrangement joins TRBV12-3 or TRBV12-4 to TRBJ2-5, with 12 bases lining up with TRBD2. The CDR3 contains 15 residues. J gave up 3 bases and V 5 bases, and 4 bases lay outside the gene matches. Incomplete CDR3 DNA: TGTGCCAGCAGTCGACGACTAGCGGGGGAAGAGACC. Its protein product is CASSRRLAGEET. The full CDR3 sequence reads CASSRRLAGEETQYF.

Of note for this clone: Read coverage stops 3 residues before the CDR3 terminus; the germline J gene supplies the remainder. The rearrangement links TRBV20-1 to TRBJ2-7; TRBD1 or TRBD2 may be the D gene (6 bases each). V lost 3 bases to trimming and J lost 1 base, with 28 bases between them. Germline V gives CDR1 DFQATT, CDR2 SNEGSKA (reference sequence). CDR3 size: 19 residues. CDR3 in amino acids: CSASGRDTSFFLGSYEQYF. The CDR3 bases that were read are TGCAGTGCTAGCGGGCGGGACACCTCTTTCTTCCTAGGATCCTACGAG.

As for this clone: Read coverage stops 3 residues before the CDR3 terminus; the germline J gene supplies the remainder. The gene calls are TRBV7-3 and TRBJ2-2; 8 nucleotides agree with TRBD2. The CDR3 contains 15 residues. Germline V lookup: CDR1 SGHTA, CDR2 FQGTGA. Trimming took 5 bases from V and 7 from J; bases not matched to a gene: 9. The sequenced CDR3 bases are TGTGCCAGCAGCCCCGGACTAGCCGTGGTCGGGGAG. It codes for CASSPGLAVVGE. The entire CDR3 sequence reads CASSPGLAVVGELFF.

Regarding this clone: The CDR3 goes on 3 residues after the read ends, and that part is filled in from the germline J gene. The genes are TRBV7-3 and TRBJ2-7; a possible D gene is TRBD1 (6 bases). CDR1 is SGHTA, CDR2 FQGTGA, per germline. The ends were cut back, 2 bases at V and 5 bases at J, with 10 bases in the middle. The CDR3 extends over 13 amino acids. The CDR3 region is CASSLVGGHEQYF. Incomplete CDR3 DNA: TGTGCCAGCAGCTTAGTTGGGGGCCACGAG.

A word on this clone: The read ends 3 residues early relative to the CDR3; the germline J gene fills the gap. The chain employs TRBV2 and TRBJ1-5, with a weak D call TRBD1 (5 bases). From germline, CDR1 is SNHLY and CDR2 FYNNEI. The CDR3 is 15 amino acids. Trimming left V 6 bases short and J 4 bases short, with 16 bases between. This CDR3 reads CASSGTGTRNQPQHF. The CDR3 bases that were read are TGTGCCAGCAGCGGTACCGGGACTCGAAATCAGCCC.

Turning to this clone: Read sequence stops 3 residues before the CDR3 end, and the germline J gene provides the missing end. The genes are TRBV13 and TRBJ2-3; TRBD1 matches at 8 bases. Trimming removed 7 bases from V and 6 bases from J; junction bases left unmatched: 6. Germline V gene lookup returns CDR1 PRHDT and CDR2 FYEKMQ (reference sequence). The CDR3 has 13 residues. CDR3 amino acids: CASTNRGADTQYF. The sequenced CDR3 bases are TGTGCCAGCACAAACAGGGGGGCCGATACG.

Points on this clone: The read finishes 3 residues shy of the CDR3 end, and the germline J gene is used to complete it. The chain is built from TRBV19 and TRBJ1-1; the D is unclear. Trimming cost V 1 base and J 0 bases, with 9 bases left between them. The CDR3 totals 15 residues. The germline V gene encodes CDR1 LNHDA and CDR2 SQIVND (reference sequence). The CDR3 DNA, read in part, is TGTGCCAGTAGTATAGGAGGTTCAATGAACACTGAA. Its translation: CASSIGGSMNTE. In full, the CDR3 reads CASSIGGSMNTEAFF.

To note about this clone: The read finishes 3 residues shy of the CDR3 end, and the germline J gene is used to complete it. The rearrangement links TRBV5-1 to TRBJ2-2; 7 positions agree with TRBD2. The CDR3 has 15 residues. The germline gives CDR1 SGHRS, CDR2 YFSETQ. CDR3 loop: CASSLAGEGNEKLFF. The sequenced part of the CDR3 DNA is TGCGCCAGCAGCTTGGCCGGGGAGGGTAATGAAAAG.

About this clone: The read stops 3 residues short of the end of the CDR3; the missing end is completed from the germline J gene. This chain uses TRBV20-1 with TRBJ1-2; 7 bases align to TRBD1. Germline CDR1 reads DFQATT; CDR2 reads SNEGSKA (reference sequence). The J segment lost 1 base and the V segment lost 3 bases, leaving 11 bases of the junction unmatched. This CDR3 is 16 amino acids long. CDR3 DNA, as far as it was read: TGCAGTGCTAGTATCGTTGGGGACAGCGTTAACTATGGC. Translating gives CSASIVGDSVNYG. The entire CDR3 sequence reads CSASIVGDSVNYGYTF.

As for this clone: With the read ending 3 residues before the CDR3 end, the germline J gene is used to fill in that end. The V and J genes are TRBV7-8 and TRBJ1-2, with TRBD1 matching 9 bases. Looked up from germline, CDR1 is SGHVS and CDR2 is FQNEAQ. Trimming at V came to 5 bases and at J to 2 bases, leaving 6 bases not matched to a gene. This CDR3 is 15 amino acids long. Here the CDR3 reads CASSPRTGVNYGYTF. CDR3 DNA, as far as it was read: TGTGCCAGCAGCCCCCGGACAGGGGTAAACTATGGC. Drawing the rest from reference TRBV7-8 and TRBJ1-2, the complete variable domain is GAGVSQSPRYKVAKRGQDVALRCDPISGHVSLFWYQQALGQGPEFLTYFQNEAQLDKSGLPSDRFFAERPEGSVSTLKIQRTQQEDSAVYLCASSPRTGVNYGYTFGSGTRLTVV.

A note on this clone: The read comes to an end 3 residues before the CDR3 does, leaving the germline J gene to fill in the end. The genes are TRBV10-3 and TRBJ1-3; D unclear. The V end was cut by 4 bases, the J end by 5 bases, with 12 bases between. The CDR3 is 14 amino acids. Germline loops: CDR1 ENHRY, CDR2 SYGVKD. CDR3 region: CAISGHEARNTIYF. Partial CDR3 DNA: TGTGCCATCAGTGGCCACGAAGCGCGAAACACC.

A note on this clone: The read terminates 3 residues ahead of where the CDR3 ends, so the germline J gene completes it. The chain carries TRBV13 and TRBJ2-7, with a possible D match to TRBD2 (6 bases). The V gene's germline CDR1 is PRHDT and CDR2 FYEKMQ (reference sequence). The CDR3 totals 13 residues. V was clipped by 3 bases and J by 2 bases, with 8 bases between them. The sequenced part of the CDR3 DNA is TGTGCCAGCAGCTTCCGGGGGACCTACGAG. Its protein product is CASSFRGTYE. The CDR3, in full, reads CASSFRGTYEQYF. Supplemented by reference TRBV13 and TRBJ2-7, the full variable domain reads AAGVIQSPRHLIKEKRETATLKCYPIPRHDTVYWYQQGPGQDPQFLISFYEKMQSDKGSIPDRFSAQQFSDYHSELNMSSLELGDSALYFCASSFRGTYEQYFGPGTRLTVT.

The CDR3 here is CASSLNRGLDYTF. The DNA read from the CDR3 is TGTGCCAGCAGCTTAAACAGGGGACTCGAC. The chain has TRBV11-2 and TRBJ1-2; 7 bases are a match to TRBD1. With the read ending 3 residues before the CDR3 end, the germline J gene is used to fill in that end. The CDR3 covers 13 residues. Germline loops: CDR1 SGHAT, CDR2 FQNNGV.

Worth noting for this clone: The CDR3 end lies 3 residues beyond the end of the read and is filled in from the germline J gene. This chain connects TRBV7-6 to TRBJ1-2; 9 bases agree with TRBD1. Germline lookup yields CDR1 SGHVS and CDR2 FNYEAQ. This CDR3 is built from 17 residues. Here the CDR3 reads CASSLDRPGTGWNDYTF. Partial CDR3 DNA: TGTGCCAGCAGCTTAGACCGGCCCGGGACAGGGTGGAATGAC.

A remark on this clone: At one boundary the junction diverges from the germline segment, which might be a read error. The CDR3 end falls 3 residues outside the read, so it is completed with the germline J gene. This chain joins TRBV19 and TRBJ2-7; 8 bases line up with TRBD1. Per the germline V gene, CDR1 is LNHDA and CDR2 is SQIVND (reference sequence). The CDR3 has 14 residues. CDR3 sequence: CSSSARDRPYEQYF. The covered CDR3 bases are TGTTCCAGTAGTGCTCGGGACAGGCCCTACGAG. The variable domain in full, with the rest retrieved from reference TRBV19 and TRBJ2-7, is DGGITQSPKYLFRKEGQNVTLSCEQNLNHDAMYWYRQDPGQGLRLIYYSQIVNDFQKGDIAEGYSVSREKKESFPLTVTSAQKNPTAFYLCSSSARDRPYEQYFGPGTRLTVT.

With respect to this clone: Sequencing ends 3 residues short of the CDR3 end; the germline J gene provides the rest. This chain uses TRBV2 with TRBJ1-5, with a weak D call TRBD1 (5 bases). The CDR3 consists of 16 residues. CDR1 and CDR2 from the germline V gene are SNHLY and FYNNEI. V lost 6 bases and J 1 base, leaving 16 bases between the germline ends. CDR3 region: CASRGLGEGSNQPQHF. The DNA read from the CDR3 is TGTGCCAGCAGGGGGCTCGGTGAAGGGAGCAATCAGCCC.

For this clone: The read stops 3 residues short of the end of the CDR3; the missing end is completed from the germline J gene. V usage is TRBV19 and J usage is TRBJ2-3, with no clear D. Germline V lookup: CDR1 LNHDA, CDR2 SQIVND (reference sequence). This CDR3 is built from 14 residues. CDR3 DNA (partial): TGTGCCAGTAACCCCTCGCAGGCCAACCAGCCG. It is translated as CASNPSQANQP. In full, the CDR3 is CASNPSQANQPQYF. The whole variable domain, filled in from reference TRBV19 and TRBJ2-3, reads DGGITQSPKYLFRKEGQNVTLSCEQNLNHDAMYWYRQDPGQGLRLIYYSQIVNDFQKGDIAEGYSVSREKKESFPLTVTSAQKNPTAFYLCASNPSQANQPQYFGPGTRLTVL.

Details on this clone: Coverage ceases 3 residues before the CDR3 finishes, and the germline J gene fills in the end. This rearrangement joins TRBV7-2 to TRBJ2-3, with 7 bases fitting TRBD1. The CDR3 consists of 13 residues. Germline CDR1 SGHTA, CDR2 FQGNSA. CDR3 loop: CASSFTGVQPQYF. The part of the CDR3 DNA that was read is TGTGCCAGCAGCTTCACAGGGGTTCAGCCG.

Notes on this clone: The CDR3 end falls 3 residues outside the read, so it is completed with the germline J gene. This chain connects TRBV13 to TRBJ2-4; tentative D call: TRBD2 (6 bases). CDR3 length: 16 residues. V was clipped by 0 bases and J by 5 bases, with 14 bases between them. The germline V gene has CDR1 PRHDT and CDR2 FYEKMQ (reference sequence). Here the CDR3 reads CASSLGLGGTENIQYF. The sequenced CDR3 bases are TGTGCCAGCAGCTTAGGTTTGGGGGGAACCGAAAACATT.

Comments on this clone: The sequence runs out 3 residues before the end of the CDR3; the remainder is reconstructed from the germline J gene. The chain is built from TRBV19 and TRBJ1-2, with D tentatively TRBD1 (6 bases). This CDR3 region has 16 residues. Germline V CDR1 and CDR2: LNHDA, SQIVND (reference sequence). CDR3 sequence reads: CASSNVAGGITDTYTF. The sequenced CDR3 bases are TGTGCCAGTAGTAATGTGGCGGGGGGCATCACAGATACC. Using reference TRBV19 and TRBJ1-2 for the parts outside the CDR3, the full variable domain is DGGITQSPKYLFRKEGQNVTLSCEQNLNHDAMYWYRQDPGQGLRLIYYSQIVNDFQKGDIAEGYSVSREKKESFPLTVTSAQKNPTAFYLCASSNVAGGITDTYTFGSGTRLTVV.

As concerns this clone: Read sequence stops 3 residues before the CDR3 end, and the germline J gene provides the missing end. This chain connects TRBV7-2 to TRBJ2-5; D possibly corresponds to TRBD1 (5 bases). Deletions cut 3 bases from V and 4 bases from J, with 12 bases between. CDR1 and CDR2 from the germline V gene are SGHTA and FQGNSA. CDR3 length equals 14 residues. The CDR3 region is CASSFQGLGETQYF. The part of the CDR3 DNA that was read is TGTGCCAGCAGCTTTCAGGGATTGGGAGAGACC.

Of note for this clone: The read ends 3 residues early relative to the CDR3; the germline J gene fills the gap. The rearrangement links TRBV5-1 to TRBJ1-6; no reliable D call. V gave up 3 bases and J gave up 10 bases, with 11 bases separating them. The CDR3 is 13 residues long. Per germline, CDR1 SGHRS and CDR2 YFSETQ. The DNA read from the CDR3 is TGCGCCAGCAGCTGGGGTGCGGGATCACCC. Translating it yields CASSWGAGSP. The full CDR3 reads CASSWGAGSPLHF.

For this clone: Read data end 3 residues before the CDR3 end; the end is taken from the germline J gene. This sequence joins TRBV2 and TRBJ2-6, with 10 bases that match TRBD2. The V gene end was trimmed by 4 bases and the J gene end by 3 bases; junction bases not matched to a gene: 9. The CDR3 totals 18 residues. The germline CDR1 and CDR2 sequences are SNHLY and FYNNEI. The chain's CDR3 is CASSVVQAGGIGANVLTF. The sequenced CDR3 bases are TGTGCCAGCAGTGTTGTTCAAGCGGGGGGGATTGGGGCCAACGTC.